This TCR beta chain was recovered during a study of spatial heterogeneity in lung cancer. Time point meaning: sample taken at primary tumor resection. Extraction of whole RNA from tumor, nontumor lung or frozen PBMC preceded unsorted sequencing. The approximately 79 donors had untreated early-stage non-small cell lung cancer. The CDR3 contains 12 residues. CDR1 is MGHDK, CDR2 SYGVNS, per germline. V lost 4 bases, J lost 5 bases, and 8 bases lay in between. Using its own MiXCR run on the 5' RACE reads, TCRdb lists one record per CDR3 protein. The table records about 95,000 distinct CDR3 sequences, approximately 8.9% of them present only once.

The origin of this receptor is a male donor with early-stage non-small cell lung cancer. Sequencing was performed on PBMCs, taken at surgery. The genes are TRBV25-1 and TRBJ1-1, with no clear D. Here the CDR3 reads CASSGRETEAFF. DNA for the CDR3: TGTGCCAGCAGTGGGCGGGAGACTGAAGCTTTCTTT. Drawing the rest from reference TRBV25-1 and TRBJ1-1, the complete variable domain is EADIYQTPRYLVIGTGKKITLECSQTMGHDKMYWYQQDPGMELHLIHYSYGVNSTEKGDLSSESTVSRIRTEHFPLTLESARPSHTSQYLCASSGRETEAFFGQGTRLTVV.